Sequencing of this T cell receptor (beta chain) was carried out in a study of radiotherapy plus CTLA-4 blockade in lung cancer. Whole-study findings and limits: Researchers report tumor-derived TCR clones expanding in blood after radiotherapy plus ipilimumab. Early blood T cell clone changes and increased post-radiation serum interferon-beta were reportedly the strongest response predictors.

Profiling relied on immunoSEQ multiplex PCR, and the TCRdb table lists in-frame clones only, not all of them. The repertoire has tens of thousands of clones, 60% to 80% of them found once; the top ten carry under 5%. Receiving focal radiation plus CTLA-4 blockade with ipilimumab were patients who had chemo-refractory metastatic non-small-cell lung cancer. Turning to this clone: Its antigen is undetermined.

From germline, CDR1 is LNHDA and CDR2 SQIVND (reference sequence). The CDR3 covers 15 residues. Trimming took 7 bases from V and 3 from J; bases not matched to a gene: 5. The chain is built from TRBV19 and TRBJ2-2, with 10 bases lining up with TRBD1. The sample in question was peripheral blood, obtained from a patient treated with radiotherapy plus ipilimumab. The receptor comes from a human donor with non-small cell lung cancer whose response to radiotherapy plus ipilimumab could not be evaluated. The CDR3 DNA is TGTGCCAGTACCAAGACAGGGGGCTACACCGGGGAGCTGTTTTTT. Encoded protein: CASTKTGGYTGELFF.